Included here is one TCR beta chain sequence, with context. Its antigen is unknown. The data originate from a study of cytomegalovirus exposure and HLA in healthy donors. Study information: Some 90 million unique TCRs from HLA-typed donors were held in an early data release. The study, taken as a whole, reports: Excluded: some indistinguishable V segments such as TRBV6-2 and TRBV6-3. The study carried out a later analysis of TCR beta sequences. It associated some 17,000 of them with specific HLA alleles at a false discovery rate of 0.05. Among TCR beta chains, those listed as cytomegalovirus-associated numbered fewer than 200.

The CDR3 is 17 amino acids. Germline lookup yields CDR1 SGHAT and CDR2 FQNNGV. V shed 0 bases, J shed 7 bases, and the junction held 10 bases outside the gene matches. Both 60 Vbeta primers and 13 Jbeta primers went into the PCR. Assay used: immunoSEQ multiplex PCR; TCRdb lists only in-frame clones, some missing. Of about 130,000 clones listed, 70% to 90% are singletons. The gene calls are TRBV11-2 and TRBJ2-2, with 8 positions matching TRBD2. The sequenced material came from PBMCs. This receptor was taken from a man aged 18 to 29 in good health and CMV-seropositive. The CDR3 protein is CASSLDPLRGVNGELFF. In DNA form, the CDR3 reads TGTGCCAGCAGCTTAGACCCGCTGCGGGGGGTCAACGGGGAGCTGTTTTTT.